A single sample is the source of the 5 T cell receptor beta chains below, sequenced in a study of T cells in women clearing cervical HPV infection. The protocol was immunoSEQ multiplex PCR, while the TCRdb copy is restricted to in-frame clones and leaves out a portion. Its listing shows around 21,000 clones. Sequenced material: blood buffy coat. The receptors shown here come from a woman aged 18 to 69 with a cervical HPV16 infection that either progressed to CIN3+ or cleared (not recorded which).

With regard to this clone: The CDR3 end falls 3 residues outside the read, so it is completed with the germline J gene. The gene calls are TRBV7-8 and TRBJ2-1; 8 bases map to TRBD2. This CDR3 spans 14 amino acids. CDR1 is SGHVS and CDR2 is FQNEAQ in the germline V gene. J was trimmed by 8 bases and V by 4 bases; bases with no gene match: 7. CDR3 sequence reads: CASSWAGGKDEQFF. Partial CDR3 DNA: TGTGCCAGCAGCTGGGCGGGGGGCAAGGATGAG. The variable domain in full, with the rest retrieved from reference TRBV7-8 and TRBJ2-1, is GAGVSQSPRYKVAKRGQDVALRCDPISGHVSLFWYQQALGQGPEFLTYFQNEAQLDKSGLPSDRFFAERPEGSVSTLKIQRTQQEDSAVYLCASSWAGGKDEQFFGPGTRLTVL.

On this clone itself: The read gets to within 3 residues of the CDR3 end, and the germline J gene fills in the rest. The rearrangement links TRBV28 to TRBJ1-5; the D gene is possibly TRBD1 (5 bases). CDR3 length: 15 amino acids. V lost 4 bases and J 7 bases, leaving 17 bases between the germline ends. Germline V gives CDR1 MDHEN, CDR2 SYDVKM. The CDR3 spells CASSSIRGTSQPQHF. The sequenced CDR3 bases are TGTGCCAGCAGTTCAATTAGAGGGACTAGCCAGCCC.

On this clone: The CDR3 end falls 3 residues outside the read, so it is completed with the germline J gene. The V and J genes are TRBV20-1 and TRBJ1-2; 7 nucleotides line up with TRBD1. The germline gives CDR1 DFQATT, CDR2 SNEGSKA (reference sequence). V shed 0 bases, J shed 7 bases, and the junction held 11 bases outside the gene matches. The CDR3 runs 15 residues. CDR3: CSARDLGQGGFGYTF. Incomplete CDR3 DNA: TGCAGTGCTAGAGATCTGGGGCAGGGGGGTTTTGGC.

CDR3 region: CASSPGQPGETQYF. The part of the CDR3 DNA that was read is TGTGCCAGCAGCCCCGGACAGCCTGGGGAGACC. The rearrangement uses TRBV7-9 and TRBJ2-5; maybe TRBD1 (6 bases). The CDR3 end is not reached by the read, which stops 3 residues before it; the germline J gene fills it in. With 5 bases removed from V and 5 bases from J, the gap between germline ends came to 15 bases. CDR1 SEHNR and CDR2 FQNEAQ come from the germline V gene (reference sequence). The CDR3 contains 14 residues.

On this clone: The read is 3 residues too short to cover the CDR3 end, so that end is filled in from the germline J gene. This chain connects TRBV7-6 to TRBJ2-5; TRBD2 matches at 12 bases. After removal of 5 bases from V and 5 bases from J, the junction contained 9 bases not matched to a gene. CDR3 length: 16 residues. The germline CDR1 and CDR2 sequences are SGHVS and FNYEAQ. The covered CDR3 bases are TGTGCCAGCAGCCTTGGGACTAGCGGGCTAGTCGAGACC. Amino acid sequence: CASSLGTSGLVET. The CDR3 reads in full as CASSLGTSGLVETQYF.